The rows below give T cell receptor beta chains drawn from one sample of a study of shared clonotypes between healthy human individuals. The protocol was immunoSEQ multiplex PCR, while the TCRdb copy is restricted to in-frame clones and leaves out a portion. The table shows 2.3 million or so clones, with over 85% occurring only once. The source material was naive CD4+ T cells from PBMCs. These receptor sequences come from a young man in good health. Some clones in this sample may be carry-over from other donors' samples. CDR3s include the opening cysteine and the closing phenylalanine or tryptophan. A D gene is named only where the DNA matches it firmly. Not all rows give a size; the values are once, few, many and, for expanded clones, a class.

d_call	clone_size	v_call	j_call	cdr3_nt	cdr3_aa
-	-	TRBV6-5	TRBJ1-2	TGTGCCAGCAGTTACGCAGATCCTACTAACTATGGCTACACCTTC	CASSYADPTNYGYTF
TRBD1	-	TRBV10-3	TRBJ1-3	TGTGCCATCAGTGGGACAGGGGGCACTGGAAACACCATATATTTT	CAISGTGGTGNTIYF
TRBD1	-	TRBV28	TRBJ2-7	TGTGCCAGCAGCCTACCCACCGGGACAGGGGAGTACGAGCAGTACTTC	CASSLPTGTGEYEQYF
-	-	TRBV9	TRBJ2-3	TGTGCCAGCAGCCGTACCTTAGCACACCCCGGATTCACAGATACGCAGTATTTT	CASSRTLAHPGFTDTQYF
-	-	TRBV28	TRBJ1-3	TGTGCCAGCAGTTCCCCGCAGATTGCTGGAAACACCATATATTTT	CASSSPQIAGNTIYF
-	-	TRBV4-3	TRBJ2-5	TGCGCCAGCAGCCGCGGCCCTAGGGAGACCCAGTACTTC	CASSRGPRETQYF
-	-	TRBV18	TRBJ2-7	TGTGCCAGCTCACCCCCTCGGAGTAGCGAGGTCGACGAGCAGTACTTC	CASSPPRSSEVDEQYF
-	-	TRBV19	TRBJ1-1	TGTGCCAGTAGGGTACTGGGACGGAGGAACACTGAAGCTTTCTTT	CASRVLGRRNTEAFF
TRBD2	-	TRBV5-4	TRBJ2-5	TGTGCCAGCAGCTTGGGGGGACTAGAACAAGAGACCCAGTACTTC	CASSLGGLEQETQYF
TRBD2	-	TRBV30	TRBJ2-7	TGTGCCTGGAGTGGAGGACTAGCGGCCTACGAGCAGTACTTC	CAWSGGLAAYEQYF
TRBD2	-	TRBV7-3	TRBJ2-1	TGTGCCAGCAGCTTAAGGCTAGCGGGAACCCGTGAGCAGTTCTTC	CASSLRLAGTREQFF
-	-	TRBV4-3	TRBJ2-2	TGCGCCAGCAGCCACCTAAGGAAGGGTGGGACCGGGGAGCTGTTTTTT	CASSHLRKGGTGELFF
-	-	TRBV10-2	TRBJ2-7	TGCGCCAGCAGTAGACAGGTTAGCTCCTACGAGCAGTACTTC	CASSRQVSSYEQYF
TRBD2	once	TRBV11-2	TRBJ2-7	TGTGCCAGCAGCCCGGGAGGGGGTACCACCTACGAGCAGTACTTC	CASSPGGGTTYEQYF
TRBD1	-	TRBV7-9	TRBJ2-2	TGTGCCAGCAGCATGGGACAGGGGTCCCCCGGGGAGCTGTTTTTT	CASSMGQGSPGELFF
-	-	TRBV2	TRBJ2-2	TGTGCCAGCAGTTTCATCCTGAACACCGGGGAGCTGTTTTTT	CASSFILNTGELFF